The table lists the clone carrying this T cell receptor beta chain with a few counts. Its cognate antigen is unknown. Germline CDR1 reads SQVTM; CDR2 reads ANQGSEA. Trimming took 4 bases from V and 0 from J, leaving 15 bases between them. This CDR3 region has 15 residues. This entry belongs to a study of beta chain features in type 1 diabetes. Study as a whole: The examined sorted cells totaled 110 million or so across samples. Study results and caveats: When Type 1 diabetes patients were examined, their TCRB CDR3s proved moderately but significantly shorter in all four CD4+ subsets.

The entirety of the isolated RNA underwent reverse transcription, so expressed TCRB transcripts were sequenced. Naive, central memory and regulatory T cell samples produced a mean of about 3.5 million reads. Repertoires were generated with immunoSEQ multiplex PCR, while TCRdb's copy carries only in-frame clones and drops some. The table has 640,000 or so clones, over 12% seen once. The chain recombines TRBV29-1 with TRBJ1-2; perhaps TRBD1 as D (5 bases). The sequence was obtained from a young man with type 1 diabetes. The sample was naive CD4+ T cells from blood. The CDR3 DNA reads TGCAGCGTTGCGGAAGGGCAGGGAGCTAACTATGGCTACACCTTC. Protein product: CSVAEGQGANYGYTF. Using reference TRBV29-1 and TRBJ1-2 for the parts outside the CDR3, the full variable domain is SAVISQKPSRDICQRGTSLTIQCQVDSQVTMMFWYRQQPGQSLTLIATANQGSEATYESGFVIDKFPISRPNLTFSTLTVSNMSPEDSSIYLCSVAEGQGANYGYTFGSGTRLTVV.